Listed below are T cell receptor beta chains from one sample, sequenced in a study of T cell responses to AZD1222 COVID-19 vaccine. Here immunoSEQ multiplex PCR was the method, and the copy in TCRdb shows in-frame clones only, minus some. The sample has under 150,000 clones, around 89% seen once; the top ten hold about 15%. This sample comprised peripheral blood, obtained on day 0 of AZD1222 vaccination. The receptors stem from an adult in good health. Both conserved end residues are trimmed from each CDR3. The order of the fields is V gene, clone size, CDR3 protein. Part of the rows lack a size; the others show once, few, many or a class for expanded clones.

TRBV28 | . | ASMAVNTEAF
TRBV21-1 | . | ASIAQDIEALSRDSGYEQY
TRBV18 | few | ASSPLKDTEAF
TRBV7-3 | once | ASSLIGGQKY
TRBV5-6 | . | ASTLVGGVTDTQY
TRBV29-1 | . | SVGGLRSNYGYT
TRBV4-2 | . | ASSQGVGGRRTEAF
TRBV28 | . | ASKGAHQPQH
TRBV4-2 | . | ASSPLGVAGGVGELF
TRBV11-3 | . | ASSLVGPSRRVQPQH
TRBV19 | . | ASMERVGLGNTIY
TRBV12-3/TRBV12-4 | . | ASSFGGAREQF
TRBV9 | . | ASSVDSGGAGRNNEQF
TRBV5-1 | . | ASRPGTGDRNTIY
TRBV28 | . | ASSLRQLNTEAF
TRBV11-2 | . | ASSLGRPANEQY
TRBV6-5 | . | ASSYQDPANYGYT
TRBV7-9 | . | ATPRGSIVDTEAF
TRBV20-1 | . | SASKGLGEQF
TRBV12-3/TRBV12-4 | . | ASSPLGQEGYT
TRBV2 | once | ASSRQGPYEQY
TRBV4-2 | . | ASSHQIAGSQETQY
TRBV19 | . | ASSIYGSTSGNTIY
TRBV11-1 | once | ASGREVTEAF
TRBV6-2/TRBV6-3 | . | ASSRLAGYNEQF
TRBV7-8 | . | ASRRIPLARTGGTSSSEKLF
TRBV7-9 | . | ASSLVGPEAF
TRBV2 | . | ASSVGVWGGTQY
TRBV12-3/TRBV12-4 | . | ASSLRVGGYT
TRBV5-5 | . | ASSFRVGNTEAF
TRBV5-6 | . | ASSLRGADTQY
TRBV3-1/TRBV3-2 | . | ASSQVRGYGYT
TRBV9 | . | ASSPRREGAYT
TRBV7-3 | . | ASSLRARNSPLH
TRBV3-1/TRBV3-2 | . | ASSLRQEVYNEQF
TRBV9 | once | ASSTHVRGFYSNQPQH
TRBV19 | . | ASSARTNGNSPLH
TRBV19 | . | ASSPRTSDTDTQY
TRBV3-1/TRBV3-2 | . | ASSRAGLEAF
TRBV5-1 | . | ASSRTGERGTEAF
TRBV5-6 | . | ASSAPGLTGYGYT